The sequence of this TCR beta chain was determined in a study of blood T cell repertoires in COVID-19. Study background: Acute and convalescent COVID-19 samples came from the United States, Italy and Spain.

Cohorts were determined from participant-reported clinical history. Repertoires were generated with immunoSEQ multiplex PCR, while TCRdb's copy carries only in-frame clones and drops some. Among roughly 200,000 clones listed, roughly 89% were seen once. V was clipped by 6 bases and J by 0 bases, with 12 bases between them. There are 15 residues in the CDR3. Germline assignment: CDR1 SNHLY and CDR2 FYNNEI. The specimen was PBMCs or T cells enriched from blood (not recorded which). The sequence was collected from a woman in her twenties or thirties with acute COVID-19. The chain carries TRBV2 and TRBJ1-5; TRBD1 might be the D (5 bases). The CDR3 DNA is TGTGCCAGCAGGGGTTGGGACTATAGCAATCAGCCCCAGCATTTT. It specifies CASRGWDYSNQPQHF.